The 11 T cell receptor beta chains listed next were all sequenced from one sample in a study of T-cell reconstitution after alpha-beta-depleted transplantation in children. The authors prepared the TCRbeta library with unique molecular identifiers. MiXCR was run by TCRdb on the PCR reads, yielding one entry per CDR3 protein. The data show approximately 210,000 distinct CDR3 sequences, less than 15% seen once. Specimen: PBMCs from the stem cell graft donor, collected from the stem cell graft. The source of these receptors is a human donor who donated a stem cell graft to a child with acute lymphoblastic leukemia.

This clonotype was counted many times. The chain carries TRBV20-1 and TRBJ2-1, with D possibly matching TRBD2 (6 bases). The CDR3 is made up of 11 amino acids. The germline gives CDR1 DFQATT, CDR2 SNEGSKA (reference sequence). V was clipped by 6 bases and J by 7 bases, with 10 bases between them. As DNA, the CDR3 is TGCAGTGCCGCCCGGGGGAATGAGCAGTTCTTC. It codes for CSAARGNEQFF.

The CDR3 coding sequence is TGCAGCGTTGAACCCCCGGACAGGGCGGGGACCCAGTACTTC. Its protein product is CSVEPPDRAGTQYF. The rearrangement links TRBV29-1 to TRBJ2-5, with 8 bases lining up with TRBD1. The V and J ends lost 2 bases and 7 bases, in that order; junction bases with no gene match: 9. Per the germline V gene, CDR1 is SQVTM and CDR2 is ANQGSEA. The CDR3 covers 14 residues.

The J gene is TRBJ1-5, the V gene TRBV11-2, with 7 positions matching TRBD1. Trimming at V came to 5 bases and at J to 0 bases, leaving 4 bases not matched to a gene. This CDR3 is built from 15 residues. CDR1 is SGHAT, CDR2 FQNNGV, per germline. CDR3 coding DNA: TGTGCCAGCAGCGCGACAGGGTATAGCAATCAGCCCCAGCATTTT. Residues: CASSATGYSNQPQHF.

This clonotype has at least ten counts. The chain combines TRBV29-1 with TRBJ1-5; D call uncertain. Germline CDR1 is SQVTM and CDR2 is ANQGSEA. The CDR3 extends over 13 amino acids. With 4 bases removed from V and 7 bases from J, the gap between germline ends came to 14 bases. Written as DNA, the CDR3 is TGCAGCGTTGCTACAGCGATAAGACAGCCCCAGCATTTT. Translated, it gives CSVATAIRQPQHF.

This clonotype has a handful of counts. This chain links TRBV5-6 with TRBJ2-1; 9 nucleotides agree with TRBD2. The CDR3 loop spans 18 amino acids. CDR1 SGHDT and CDR2 YYEEEE come from the germline V gene. Losses at the gene ends were 4 bases for V and 3 bases for J; bases not matched to a gene: 14. CDR3 nucleotides: TGTGCCAGCAGCCCTTCGATTGGTAGCGGGAGATACTACAATGAGCAGTTCTTC. Its protein product is CASSPSIGSGRYYNEQFF.

This sequence joins TRBV6-1 and TRBJ2-7, with 10 bases fitting TRBD1. Trimming cost V 6 bases and J 3 bases; bases outside gene matches: 5. CDR3 length: 14 residues. Germline loops: CDR1 MNHNS, CDR2 SASEGT. The CDR3 DNA is TGTGCCAGCAGCCCGGGACAGGGGTACTACGAGCAGTACTTC. Its translation is CASSPGQGYYEQYF.

This clonotype appeared many times. This chain connects TRBV7-8 to TRBJ2-6; D may be TRBD2 (6 bases). Trimming shortened V by 5 bases and J by 1 base, and 18 bases separated the two germline ends. The V gene's germline CDR1 is SGHVS and CDR2 FQNEAQ. This CDR3 is 18 amino acids long. The CDR3 sequence is CASSPRLGLESGANVLTF. The CDR3 DNA is TGTGCCAGCAGCCCCCGCCTGGGACTGGAATCTGGGGCCAACGTCCTGACTTTC. Together with reference TRBV7-8 and TRBJ2-6, the CDR3 gives the full variable domain: GAGVSQSPRYKVAKRGQDVALRCDPISGHVSLFWYQQALGQGPEFLTYFQNEAQLDKSGLPSDRFFAERPEGSVSTLKIQRTQQEDSAVYLCASSPRLGLESGANVLTFGAGSRLTVL.

This clonotype was seen more than once but under ten times. The J gene is TRBJ2-1, the V gene TRBV5-1, with D perhaps TRBD1 or TRBD2 (5 bases each). The CDR3 totals 15 residues. Trimming removed 2 bases at V and 1 base at J, with 10 bases between. Germline CDR1 SGHRS, CDR2 YFSETQ. In DNA form, the CDR3 reads TGCGCCAGCAGCTTAGAGGGGACGTCCTACAATGAGCAGTTCTTC. Residues: CASSLEGTSYNEQFF.

This clonotype was observed at least ten times. The chain links TRBV10-3 to TRBJ2-7; possibly TRBD2 for D (6 bases). Trimming took 8 bases from V and 2 from J, leaving 13 bases between them. The CDR3 consists of 13 residues. The germline CDR1 and CDR2 sequences are ENHRY and SYGVKD. DNA for the CDR3: TGTGCCATCGGGGGGATTAAAACCTACGAGCAGTACTTC. Translating it yields CAIGGIKTYEQYF.

V is TRBV19 and J is TRBJ2-3; D not certain. Germline loops: CDR1 LNHDA, CDR2 SQIVND (reference sequence). The CDR3 is made up of 14 amino acids. Between the trimmed V and J ends, which lost 10 bases and 0 bases, there was a span of 14 bases. The CDR3 coding sequence is TGTGCCACCCCGGCGGTTATGAGCACAGATACGCAGTATTTT. It codes for CATPAVMSTDTQYF.

This chain uses TRBV27 with TRBJ2-7, with D hard to call. There are 14 residues in the CDR3. CDR1 and CDR2 from the germline V gene are MNHEY and SMNVEV (reference sequence). V lost 6 bases and J lost 2, with 14 bases in between. CDR3 DNA: TGTGCCAGCAGCTTAATTGGGGATACCTACGAGCAGTACTTC. Residues: CASSLIGDTYEQYF.